This T cell receptor beta chain was observed in a study of cytomegalovirus exposure and HLA in healthy donors. Study outcomes and limitations: The analysis excluded some indistinguishable V segments, including TRBV6-2 and TRBV6-3. As a later analysis revealed, most CMV-associated TCR beta chains appeared HLA-restricted. In vitro confirmation showed a few CMV-associated chains to be CMV antigen specific.

Donors sampled were nominally healthy, though unrecorded immune exposures were likely. Primers for the PCR totalled 60 Vbeta and 13 Jbeta. Method: immunoSEQ multiplex PCR; TCRdb's copy keeps in-frame clones and lacks some. This table holds approximately 100,000 clones, approximately 71% found once. CDR3 length: 15 amino acids. The V end was cut by 7 bases, the J end by 0 bases, with 16 bases between. Germline V gene lookup returns CDR1 KGHSY and CDR2 FQNENV. In the case of this clone: The antigen is undetermined.

This chain connects TRBV16 to TRBJ2-7; the D gene is possibly TRBD1 (6 bases). Sample: PBMCs. This clonotype was obtained from a man in his forties in good health and CMV-seronegative. In nucleotides, the CDR3 is TGTGCCAGCAACCGGGCGCAGGGGCTCTCCTACGAGCAGTACTTC. Protein product: CASNRAQGLSYEQYF.